The 6 T cell receptor beta chains below all came from one sample that was sequenced in a study of OX40 agonist ivuxolimab in advanced cancers. TCRdb keeps only in-frame clones here, not all; method: immunoSEQ multiplex PCR. In the table there are around 120,000 clones, 80% to 90% of which are singletons. Sample: CD4+ or CD8+ T cells sorted from blood, taken in a trial of the OX40 agonist ivuxolimab. The receptors derive from an adult with an advanced solid tumor such as melanoma, head and neck, liver or kidney cancer.

This chain joins TRBV9 and TRBJ2-5, with 13 positions matching TRBD2. The germline CDR1 and CDR2 sequences are SGDLS and YYNGEE. This CDR3 region has 16 residues. After removal of 4 bases from V and 5 bases from J, the junction contained 8 bases not matched to a gene. The CDR3 DNA reads TGTGCCAGCAGCCCGGGACTAGCGGGGTGGGAGGAGACCCAGTACTTC. It yields the protein CASSPGLAGWEETQYF.

In nucleotides, the CDR3 is TGTGCCAGCAGTCCGGCGACAGCCTCTGGGGCCAACGTCCTGACTTTC. It translates to CASSPATASGANVLTF. This rearrangement joins TRBV27 to TRBJ2-6, with D perhaps TRBD1 (5 bases). V was pared by 5 bases and J by 0 bases, with 11 bases between. The CDR3 totals 16 residues. CDR1 and CDR2 (germline): MNHEY, SMNVEV (reference sequence).

The chain employs TRBV2 and TRBJ2-2; 8 nucleotides agree with TRBD1. Trimming at V came to 6 bases and at J to 1 base, leaving 1 base not matched to a gene. The CDR3 covers 14 residues. CDR1 is SNHLY, CDR2 FYNNEI, per germline. CDR3 coding DNA: TGTGCCAGCAGGGGGACAGGGAACACCGGGGAGCTGTTTTTT. Translated: CASRGTGNTGELFF.

The genes are TRBV21-1 and TRBJ1-6; the table's D gene call, TRBD1, was not cross checked with the DNA. TRBV21-1 is a known pseudogene. CDR3 length: 21 residues. DNA for the CDR3: TGTGCCAGCAGCAAAGGCCCAGATAGGACAGGGGAGGACATATGTAATTCACCCCTCCACTTT. This gives the protein CASSKGPDRTGEDICNSPLHF.

The gene calls are TRBV12-5 and TRBJ2-2, with D possibly TRBD1 on 6 matching bases. Germline V CDR1 and CDR2: LGHNT, FRNRAP. Trimming cost V 6 bases and J 1 base, with 6 bases left between them. This CDR3 contains 13 residues. In DNA form, the CDR3 reads TGTGCTAGTGGGACAGGGAACACCGGGGAGCTGTTTTTT. This sequence encodes CASGTGNTGELFF.

This sequence joins TRBV6-5 and TRBJ1-5, with a possible D match to TRBD1 (5 bases). This CDR3 spans 15 amino acids. V was cut by 6 bases and J by 0 bases, with 12 bases left in between. Germline V gene sequence: CDR1 MNHEY, CDR2 SVGAGI. CDR3 protein: CASRIQGFSNQPQHF. CDR3 nucleotide sequence: TGTGCCAGCAGAATCCAGGGATTTAGCAATCAGCCCCAGCATTTT.